This is a list of T cell receptor beta chains from one sample in a study of cytomegalovirus exposure and HLA in healthy donors. Assay: immunoSEQ multiplex PCR; the TCRdb copy retains only in-frame clones and omits some. Among around 150,000 clones, 80% were seen once, and the ten largest hold 6.5% to 7%. Sequencing input: PBMCs. The source is a man aged 35-49 years in good health and CMV-seropositive. CDR3s include the opening cysteine and the closing phenylalanine or tryptophan. A D gene is named only where the DNA matches it firmly. Size is omitted from some rows. Given values are once, few, many or a class for expanded clones.

abundance | j_gene | d_gene | v_gene | CDR3nt | CDR3aa
once | TRBJ2-7 | NA | TRBV5-1 | TGCGCCAGCAGCAAGGCAGGGGATCCTTACGAGCAGTACTTC | CASSKAGDPYEQYF
few | TRBJ2-6 | NA | TRBV19 | TGTGCCAGTAGTGGGGGGAAGGCCAACGTCCTGACTTTC | CASSGGKANVLTF
few | TRBJ2-7 | NA | TRBV19 | TGTGCCAGTAGTACTGGACAGCAGGTTGCCTACGAGCAGTACTTC | CASSTGQQVAYEQYF
NA | TRBJ1-4 | NA | TRBV5-1 | TGCGCCAGCAGCTTGGGCCTGTCGGCTAATGAAAAACTGTTTTTT | CASSLGLSANEKLFF
NA | TRBJ1-2 | TRBD1 | TRBV7-2 | TGTGCCAGCAGCCCCTGGACAGGGGACTATGGCTACACCTTC | CASSPWTGDYGYTF
NA | TRBJ1-3 | NA | TRBV7-2 | TGTGCCAGCAGCTTAGGCTCGGTTTCTGGAAACACCATATATTTT | CASSLGSVSGNTIYF
NA | TRBJ1-5 | TRBD1 | TRBV5-5 | TGTGCCAGCAGCACGGGACAGGGCAATCAGCCCCAGCATTTT | CASSTGQGNQPQHF
few | TRBJ1-1 | NA | TRBV19 | TGTGCCAGTAGTACCACGACAGGCCAAGCTTTCTTT | CASSTTTGQAFF
NA | TRBJ1-2 | NA | TRBV29-1 | TGCAGCGTTGAATCGAGAACTAACTATGGCTACACCTTC | CSVESRTNYGYTF
once | TRBJ2-7 | TRBD1 | TRBV28 | TGTGCCAGCAGTTTATTTGGGACAGGGAAGATTTACGAGCAGTACTTC | CASSLFGTGKIYEQYF
NA | TRBJ2-3 | NA | TRBV4-3 | TGCGCCAGCAGCCAGGATGCGGCAGGGGATACGCAGTATTTT | CASSQDAAGDTQYF
NA | TRBJ2-6 | TRBD2 | TRBV4-2 | TGTGCCAGCAGGCAGACTAGCGGGGTCGAAGCTGGGGCCAACGTCCTGACTTTC | CASRQTSGVEAGANVLTF
once | TRBJ1-4 | NA | TRBV2 | TGTGCCAGCAGTGAAGTAGGGGGGGCAGGATCTAATGAAAAACTGTTTTTT | CASSEVGGAGSNEKLFF
NA | TRBJ1-3 | NA | TRBV30 | TGTGCCTGGAGTGGAGATCTTCTCTCTGGAAACACCATATATTTT | CAWSGDLLSGNTIYF
once | TRBJ1-5 | NA | TRBV9 | TGTGCCAGCAGCGTAAGGGACTACAATCAGCCCCAGCATTTT | CASSVRDYNQPQHF
NA | TRBJ2-5 | TRBD1 | TRBV7-8 | TGTGCCAGCAGTAAACCCGGGACAGGGCAAGAGACCCAGTACTTC | CASSKPGTGQETQYF
NA | TRBJ1-5 | NA | TRBV30 | TGTGCCTGGAGTATAGGCAGGGGCTGCTTGTTAAGCCGTCCTCCTTCTAGCAATCAGCCCCAGCATTTT | CAWSIGRGCLLSRPPSSNQPQHF
NA | TRBJ1-2 | NA | TRBV18 | TGTGCCAGCTCACCACCGGGGCCGCTAGGCTACACCTTC | CASSPPGPLGYTF
NA | TRBJ2-1 | NA | TRBV4-1 | TGCGCCAGCCTCTCGACCGGAGGGATGGACAATGAGCAGTTCTTC | CASLSTGGMDNEQFF
NA | TRBJ1-3 | NA | TRBV6-6 | TGTGCCAGCACCCCGAGTCCGAGGGGAAACACCATATATTTT | CASTPSPRGNTIYF
NA | TRBJ2-7 | NA | TRBV7-2 | TGTGCCAGCAGCGGGACTGTATGGGAGCAGTACTTC | CASSGTVWEQYF
NA | TRBJ2-7 | TRBD1 | TRBV4-2 | TGTGCCAGCAGCCACGGCCCGAACAGGGGGTCCTACGAGCAGTACTTC | CASSHGPNRGSYEQYF
once | TRBJ2-7 | TRBD2 | TRBV4-1 | TGCGCCAGCAGCCAGGTTAGCGGGGGGACCTACGAGCAGTACTTC | CASSQVSGGTYEQYF
few | TRBJ1-5 | NA | TRBV7-6 | TGTGCCAGCAGCTTAGGAGATGGAGGCCCAGGTGATCAGCCCCAGCATTTT | CASSLGDGGPGDQPQHF
NA | TRBJ2-7 | TRBD1 | TRBV10-2 | TGCGCCAGCAGCGGGACAGGGAAGTTCTTCAGTGTGGTCCACGAGCAGTACTTC | CASSGTGKFFSVVHEQYF
NA | TRBJ2-7 | TRBD2 | TRBV30 | TGTGCCTGGACTAGCGGGACCTCCTACGAGCAGTACTTC | CAWTSGTSYEQYF
NA | TRBJ1-4 | NA | TRBV7-9 | TGTGCCAGCAGCGTCCGGGGTATTAATGAAAAACTGTTTTTT | CASSVRGINEKLFF
NA | TRBJ2-3 | TRBD2 | TRBV9 | TGTGCCAGCACAAAGGGGGGGACTAGCGGGAAGGATACGCAGTATTTT | CASTKGGTSGKDTQYF
NA | TRBJ2-7 | NA | TRBV28 | TGTGCCAGCAGCCATGGACAGACGACCTTCTACGAGCAGTACTTC | CASSHGQTTFYEQYF
NA | TRBJ2-6 | NA | TRBV5-1 | TGCGCCAGCAGCTTGCAGGTGGCTTCTGGGGCCAACGTCCTGACTTTC | CASSLQVASGANVLTF
NA | TRBJ2-5 | NA | TRBV11-2 | TGTGCCAGCAGCTACGCACGGGAGACCCAGTACTTC | CASSYARETQYF
NA | TRBJ2-5 | NA | TRBV5-4 | TGTGCCAGCAGCCCAGGCGCAGGGCAGGCGCAAGAGACCCAGTACTTC | CASSPGAGQAQETQYF
NA | TRBJ2-1 | TRBD2 | TRBV18 | TGTGCCAGCTCACCGTTGGGAGGGAGCGGGGGAGTTCGAGAGCAGTTCTTC | CASSPLGGSGGVREQFF
NA | TRBJ1-2 | NA | TRBV29-1 | TGCAGCGTTGACGAGGCACCCAAAATCTATGGCTACACCTTC | CSVDEAPKIYGYTF
NA | TRBJ2-7 | NA | TRBV2 | TGTGCCAGCTCCCCCAACGGGGTAGTTCGGGAGCAGTACTTC | CASSPNGVVREQYF
NA | TRBJ1-3 | NA | TRBV15 | TGTGCCACCAGCAGAGATAAGGGGTCTGGAAACACCATATATTTT | CATSRDKGSGNTIYF
NA | TRBJ2-7 | TRBD1 | TRBV5-1 | TGCGCCAGCAGCTTCGGGACAGGAATACTCTACGAGCAGTACTTC | CASSFGTGILYEQYF
NA | TRBJ2-1 | TRBD2 | TRBV27 | TGTGCCAGCAGTATACCGACTAGCGGGAGAAGCTCCTACAATGAGCAGTTCTTC | CASSIPTSGRSSYNEQFF
NA | TRBJ2-7 | TRBD1 | TRBV11-3 | TGTGCCAGCAGCTTAGGACAGGGGGTTTCCTACGAGCAGTACTTC | CASSLGQGVSYEQYF
NA | TRBJ2-7 | TRBD1 | TRBV25-1 | TGTGCCAGCAGTGACCTTGGACAGGGCCACGAGCAGTACTTC | CASSDLGQGHEQYF
NA | TRBJ1-5 | TRBD1 | TRBV19 | TGTGCCAGTAGTATAGGTTTTCTCGGGACAGGGGGCAATCAGCCCCAGCATTTT | CASSIGFLGTGGNQPQHF
NA | TRBJ2-2 | TRBD2 | TRBV18 | TGTGCCAGCTCACCACCACTAGCGGGCTCGAACACCGGGGAGCTGTTTTTT | CASSPPLAGSNTGELFF